This TCR beta chain was sequenced in a study of T cells after yellow fever vaccination. Findings of the study overall: Highly abundant clonotypes carried over from the bulk population could end up in FACS-sorted repertoires as contaminants.

TCRdb processed the 5' RACE reads anew with MiXCR; each CDR3 protein has one entry. The data show around 30,000 distinct CDR3 sequences, 6.3% seen once. This clonotype was seen more than once but under ten times. The germline V gene encodes CDR1 DFQATT and CDR2 SNEGSKA (reference sequence). This CDR3 comprises 13 residues. The V end lost 1 base, the J end lost 3 bases, and 10 bases lay between the germline ends. The sequence came from a man aged 25-45 years who received the YFV17D yellow fever vaccine. Specimen: PBMCs, either bulk or a sorted T-cell subset (CD4+, CD8+, memory, or dextramer-sorted; not recorded which), collected on the day of the yellow fever booster vaccination. The J gene is TRBJ2-7, the V gene TRBV20-1; TRBD2 is a possible D gene (6 bases). This CDR3 is CSARGRRDYEQYF. CDR3 DNA: TGCAGTGCTAGAGGCAGGCGGGACTACGAGCAGTACTTC.